This entry lists 21 T cell receptor beta chains sequenced from one sample in a study of cytomegalovirus exposure and HLA in healthy donors. The PCR used 60 Vbeta and 13 Jbeta primers. Clones were sequenced by immunoSEQ multiplex PCR, and TCRdb holds only the in-frame ones, with some missing. The data show under 200,000 clones, with about three quarters seen just once and around 2.4% held by the top ten. The sequencing sample was made of PBMCs. The source is a female donor in good health and CMV-seronegative.

The chain's CDR3 is CASSLRDRGTDTQYF. The DNA for the CDR3 is TGTGCCAGCTCACTCCGGGACAGGGGGACAGATACGCAGTATTTT. The chain combines TRBV18 with TRBJ2-3; 11 bases are a match to TRBD1. Germline CDR1 reads KGHSH; CDR2 reads LQKENI. Trimming removed 4 bases from V and 3 bases from J; junction bases left unmatched: 3. The CDR3 is 15 amino acids.

The chain recombines TRBV9 with TRBJ1-4, with D perhaps matching TRBD1 (5 bases). This CDR3 is 14 amino acids long. Germline CDR1 and CDR2: SGDLS and YYNGEE. Trimming shortened V by 4 bases and J by 6 bases, and 13 bases separated the two germline ends. In DNA, the CDR3 is TGTGCCAGCAGCTACCCGACAGAGGATGAAAAACTGTTTTTT. Translated: CASSYPTEDEKLFF.

The chain links TRBV7-2 to TRBJ1-4; 7 bases fit TRBD1. Trimming cost V 5 bases and J 0 bases; bases outside gene matches: 3. This CDR3 spans 15 amino acids. Germline CDR1 and CDR2: SGHTA and FQGNSA. CDR3 in DNA: TGTGCCAGCAGCCGACAGGGTGCAACTAATGAAAAACTGTTTTTT. Translating it yields CASSRQGATNEKLFF.

The J gene is TRBJ1-6, the V gene TRBV4-3; 10 bases align to TRBD1. This CDR3 is built from 16 residues. Germline lookup yields CDR1 LGHNA and CDR2 YSLEER. V trimming: 2 bases; J trimming: 7 bases; junction bases outside the gene matches: 5. CDR3 in amino acids: CASSQWGDRGNSPLHF. CDR3 DNA: TGCGCCAGCAGCCAATGGGGGGACAGGGGAAATTCACCCCTCCACTTT.

V usage is TRBV19 and J usage is TRBJ2-2; 9 bases line up with TRBD2. CDR3 length: 13 residues. Losses at the gene ends were 6 bases for V and 6 bases for J; bases not matched to a gene: 2. Germline values: CDR1 LNHDA, CDR2 SQIVND (reference sequence). The CDR3 loop reads CASRGTSSGELFF. CDR3 DNA: TGTGCCAGTAGGGGGACTAGCTCCGGGGAGCTGTTTTTT.

V and J are TRBV4-2 and TRBJ2-5; 11 bases agree with TRBD1. After removal of 4 bases from V and 5 bases from J, the junction contained 6 bases not matched to a gene. The CDR3 covers 15 residues. Germline CDR1 reads LGHNA; CDR2 reads YNFKEQ. CDR3 in amino acids: CASSLRTGGRETQYF. In nucleotides, the CDR3 is TGTGCCAGCAGCCTACGGACAGGGGGCCGTGAGACCCAGTACTTC.

This chain links TRBV28 with TRBJ2-7; no firm D call. Germline lookup yields CDR1 MDHEN and CDR2 SYDVKM. There are 15 residues in the CDR3. The V end was cut by 3 bases, the J end by 3 bases, with 15 bases between. The CDR3 region has the DNA TGTGCCAGCAGTTTGGGCAGTTCCAAAGACTACGAGCAGTACTTC. Protein sequence: CASSLGSSKDYEQYF.

This chain connects TRBV4-3 to TRBJ1-1; D might be TRBD1 (5 bases). Germline-derived CDR1 and CDR2 are LGHNA and YSLEER. The V end was cut by 4 bases, the J end by 2 bases, with 14 bases between. This CDR3 has 15 amino acids. CDR3 in DNA: TGCGCCAGCAGCCCCCTTTGGAGGGGCAACACTGAAGCTTTCTTT. Protein sequence: CASSPLWRGNTEAFF.

The CDR3 is CASSLGSDRGSGYTF. CDR3 nucleotide sequence: TGCGCCAGCAGCTTGGGATCTGACAGGGGTTCCGGCTACACCTTC. This chain uses TRBV5-1 with TRBJ1-2; TRBD1 matches 8 bases. The CDR3 covers 15 residues. The V gene's germline CDR1 is SGHRS and CDR2 YFSETQ. Trimming cost V 0 bases and J 8 bases; bases outside gene matches: 9.

The genes are TRBV4-2 and TRBJ2-3; 9 bases line up with TRBD2. CDR1 and CDR2 from the germline V gene are LGHNA and YNFKEQ. The V gene end was trimmed by 1 base and the J gene end by 1 base; junction bases not matched to a gene: 3. This CDR3 has 16 residues. The CDR3 reads CASSQGTSAGTDTQYF. The CDR3 DNA reads TGTGCCAGCAGCCAAGGGACTAGCGCCGGCACAGATACGCAGTATTTT.

The chain uses TRBV5-6 and TRBJ2-5; D is perhaps TRBD2 (6 bases). With 3 bases removed from V and 4 bases from J, the gap between germline ends came to 25 bases. Germline-derived CDR1 and CDR2 are SGHDT and YYEEEE. The CDR3 loop spans 18 amino acids. The CDR3 protein is CASSSPIVGRGVGETQYF. CDR3 DNA: TGTGCCAGCAGCTCCCCAATCGTGGGCCGCGGGGTGGGAGAGACCCAGTACTTC.

This chain uses TRBV7-3 with TRBJ2-3, with TRBD2 identical over 12 bases. Looked up from germline, CDR1 is SGHTA and CDR2 is FQGTGA. V was pared by 5 bases and J by 4 bases, with 4 bases of the junction left unmatched. The CDR3 totals 15 residues. The CDR3 sequence is CASSRTSGRSDTQYF. The CDR3 nucleotides are TGTGCCAGCAGCCGTACTAGCGGGAGGTCAGATACGCAGTATTTT.

The chain recombines TRBV28 with TRBJ1-2, with 7 bases lining up with TRBD1. Germline CDR1 reads MDHEN; CDR2 reads SYDVKM. The CDR3 has 16 residues. V was clipped by 2 bases and J by 8 bases; unmatched bases: 14. The CDR3 loop is CASSLPGTARPKGYTF. The CDR3 DNA is TGTGCCAGCAGTTTACCCGGGACAGCCCGCCCCAAGGGCTACACCTTC.

This clone appeared once. The genes are TRBV19 and TRBJ1-5; D uncertain. CDR1 LNHDA and CDR2 SQIVND come from the germline V gene (reference sequence). The CDR3 extends over 14 amino acids. Between the trimmed V and J ends, which lost 4 bases and 4 bases, there was a span of 11 bases. The CDR3 DNA reads TGTGCCAGTAGTAAACACTCGGGGAATCAGCCCCAGCATTTT. It translates to CASSKHSGNQPQHF.

This clone was detected once. This chain joins TRBV30 and TRBJ2-7; 8 positions agree with TRBD2. This CDR3 is built from 12 residues. V trimming: 8 bases; J trimming: 6 bases; junction bases outside the gene matches: 9. Germline V gives CDR1 GTSNPN, CDR2 SVGIG (reference sequence). CDR3 sequence: CAVLDGGVEQYF. Written as DNA, the CDR3 is TGTGCCGTCCTCGACGGGGGGGTCGAGCAGTACTTC.

This clone came up a few times. The rearrangement uses TRBV18 and TRBJ1-5; TRBD1 might be the D (6 bases). The CDR3 totals 14 residues. Trimming shortened V by 6 bases and J by 5 bases, and 14 bases separated the two germline ends. The germline CDR1 and CDR2 sequences are KGHSH and LQKENI. The CDR3: CASSGGPTDQPQHF. The DNA of the CDR3 is TGTGCCAGCTCTGGGGGCCCGACGGATCAGCCCCAGCATTTT.

CDR3 bases: TGTGCCAGCAGCCAAGACGGGGCAGGGGGCGAGACCCAGTACTTC. Protein sequence: CASSQDGAGGETQYF. The chain links TRBV4-2 to TRBJ2-5, with 8 bases lining up with TRBD1. Germline lookup yields CDR1 LGHNA and CDR2 YNFKEQ. V dropped 0 bases and J dropped 5; count of bases not matched to a gene: 5. This CDR3 spans 15 amino acids.

The V and J genes are TRBV6-5 and TRBJ2-7, with D possibly TRBD1 on 5 matching bases. Trimming stripped 6 bases from V and 6 bases from J, with 9 bases between. This CDR3 spans 11 amino acids. The V gene's germline CDR1 is MNHEY and CDR2 SVGAGI. The CDR3 bases are TGTGCCAGCAGCGATACAGGCGAGCAGTACTTC. Protein product: CASSDTGEQYF.

J is TRBJ2-7 and V is TRBV6-5, with 8 bases matching TRBD1. With V trimmed by 6 bases and J by 8 bases, 12 bases remained unmatched. The CDR3 is made up of 14 amino acids. From germline, CDR1 is MNHEY and CDR2 SVGAGI. The chain's CDR3 is CASRRPDRAHKQYF. The CDR3 DNA is TGTGCCAGCAGGAGACCGGACAGGGCCCACAAGCAGTACTTC.

J is TRBJ2-1 and V is TRBV28; TRBD2 matches 7 bases. CDR1 MDHEN and CDR2 SYDVKM come from the germline V gene. The CDR3 is 16 amino acids. V lost 5 bases and J lost 1; bases outside the gene matches: 8. CDR3 bases: TGTGCCAGCAGTCCGGCGGAGGGAGGGTCCTACAATGAGCAGTTCTTC. Residues: CASSPAEGGSYNEQFF.

The chain employs TRBV4-1 and TRBJ1-2, with D perhaps matching TRBD1 (5 bases). This CDR3 has 15 residues. V was shortened by 1 base and J by 2 bases, with 11 bases between the two germline ends. Per the germline V gene, CDR1 is MGHRA and CDR2 is YSYEKL. This CDR3 reads CASSQGGRTNYGYTF. CDR3 sequence (DNA): TGCGCCAGCAGCCAAGGGGGCCGTACAAACTATGGCTACACCTTC.